This TCR beta chain is drawn from a study of cytomegalovirus exposure and HLA in healthy donors. The CDR3 runs 16 residues. The V gene's germline CDR1 is MGHDK and CDR2 SYGVNS. The J segment lost 1 base and the V segment lost 5 bases, leaving 8 bases of the junction unmatched. General study points: Researchers counted over 150 TCR beta chains as cytomegalovirus-associated. The majority of CMV-associated TCR beta chains were reported as apparently HLA-restricted in a later analysis. Some V segments, TRBV6-2 and TRBV6-3 among them, were indistinguishable and were therefore excluded.

Turning to this clone: Its target is unknown.

The study ran its PCR with 60 Vbeta and 13 Jbeta primers. The repertoire was sequenced with immunoSEQ multiplex PCR; TCRdb's copy has only in-frame clones and lacks some. The data contain some 180,000 clones, approximately 80% of them singletons. This receptor was identified in a girl aged 10-17 years in good health and CMV-seropositive. The chain employs TRBV25-1 and TRBJ2-7, with TRBD1 matching 10 bases. Sequenced sample: PBMCs. CDR3 in DNA: TGTGCCAGCAGTCCTGACAGGGGGCCCAATTCCTACGAGCAGTACTTC. Its protein is CASSPDRGPNSYEQYF.